Below are 14 T cell receptor beta chains sequenced from a single sample in a study of T cells in Graves' hyperthyroidism and ophthalmopathy. There were TCR beta CDR3 regions amplified from RNA transcripts. A set of HTBI primers served as the primers for a first-round RT-PCR of the TCR CDR3. TCRdb reanalysed the multiplex PCR reads using MiXCR and keeps one entry per CDR3 protein. The repertoire holds roughly 500,000 distinct CDR3 sequences, approximately 23% seen once, with approximately 49% in the top ten. What was sequenced was blood. All receptors derive from a woman in her 70s with Graves' ophthalmopathy.

This clonotype was counted ten times or more. The chain carries TRBV19 and TRBJ2-1; 11 bases agree with TRBD1. This CDR3 contains 15 residues. The V gene end was trimmed by 3 bases and the J gene end by 8 bases; junction bases not matched to a gene: 6. In germline, CDR1 is LNHDA, CDR2 SQIVND (reference sequence). The CDR3 DNA is TGTGCCAGTAGTATGTCCGGACAGGGGGCGTATGAGCAGTTCTTC. This encodes CASSMSGQGAYEQFF. The whole variable domain, filled in from reference TRBV19 and TRBJ2-1, reads DGGITQSPKYLFRKEGQNVTLSCEQNLNHDAMYWYRQDPGQGLRLIYYSQIVNDFQKGDIAEGYSVSREKKESFPLTVTSAQKNPTAFYLCASSMSGQGAYEQFFGPGTRLTVL.

There are a few counts of this clonotype. J is TRBJ2-2 and V is TRBV29-1; D possibly matches TRBD1 or TRBD2 (5 bases each). The CDR3 is made up of 15 amino acids. The V gene's germline CDR1 is SQVTM and CDR2 ANQGSEA. Trimming stripped 7 bases from V and 2 bases from J, with 17 bases between. The CDR3 reads CSALPGPPNTGELFF. The CDR3 DNA reads TGCAGCGCCCTACCGGGACCGCCAAACACCGGGGAGCTGTTTTTT.

This clonotype has a handful of counts. The chain joins TRBV29-1 to TRBJ1-5; D remains unclear. This CDR3 has 11 amino acids. Germline V CDR1 and CDR2: SQVTM, ANQGSEA. Trimming stripped 5 bases from V and 9 bases from J, with 11 bases between. The CDR3 sequence: CSVIDGGPQHF. CDR3 coding DNA: TGCAGCGTTATAGATGGAGGGCCCCAGCATTTT.

Remarks on this clonotype: A much larger clone differs from this one at a single base, so this may be a read error. The chain recombines TRBV28 with TRBJ2-7; D unclear. The length of the CDR3 is 13 residues. Germline V lookup: CDR1 MDHEN, CDR2 SYDVKM. This chain's CDR3 is CVSSLEVPYEQYF. The CDR3 DNA sequence: TGTGTCAGCAGTTTAGAGGTTCCCTACGAGCAGTACTTC.

CDR3 bases: TGTGCCAGCAGTCACCTGAATGAGCAGTTCTTC. It specifies CASSHLNEQFF. V usage is TRBV28 and J usage is TRBJ2-1; D remains ambiguous. The V gene lost 5 bases and the J gene lost 7 bases, with 6 bases spanning the gap. CDR1 MDHEN and CDR2 SYDVKM come from the germline V gene. The CDR3 runs to 11 residues.

This clonotype has at least ten counts. The chain carries TRBV7-3 and TRBJ2-2; 8 bases are shared with TRBD2. V shed 2 bases and J 8 bases; nucleotides not matched to a gene: 7. Germline V gene sequence: CDR1 SGHTA, CDR2 FQGTGA. The CDR3 spans 15 residues. DNA for the CDR3: TGTGCCAGCAGCTTACTGCGGGAGGCTAGGGGGGAGCTGTTTTTT. Translating gives CASSLLREARGELFF. The complete variable domain, with remaining parts taken from reference TRBV7-3 and TRBJ2-2, reads GAGVSQTPSNKVTEKGKYVELRCDPISGHTALYWYRQSLGQGPEFLIYFQGTGAADDSGLPNDRFFAVRPEGSVSTLKIQRTERGDSAVYLCASSLLREARGELFFGEGSRLTVL.

The chain recombines TRBV3-1 with TRBJ2-1; D remains unclear. Germline V gene lookup returns CDR1 LGHDT and CDR2 YNNKEL (reference sequence). The CDR3 spans 12 residues. The V and J ends lost 4 bases and 6 bases respectively, with 7 bases between them. The CDR3: CASSRLANEQFF. Here the CDR3 DNA reads TGTGCCAGCAGCCGTTTGGCCAATGAGCAGTTCTTC.

The chain has TRBV5-1 and TRBJ2-3, with no clear D. The CDR3 totals 14 residues. V gave up 1 base and J gave up 2 bases, with 8 bases separating them. CDR1 and CDR2 from the germline V gene are SGHRS and YFSETQ. CDR3 sequence (DNA): TGCGCCAGCAGCTTGCGTAGAAACACAGATACGCAGTATTTT. Its protein product is CASSLRRNTDTQYF.

This clonotype was seen many times. The chain links TRBV12-3 or TRBV12-4 to TRBJ2-3; D not resolved. V lost 1 base to trimming and J lost 3 bases, with 5 bases between them. The CDR3 loop spans 13 amino acids. The CDR3 nucleotides are TGTGCCAGCAGTTTAGGGAAGACAGATACGCAGTATTTT. Its translation: CASSLGKTDTQYF.

The rearrangement joins TRBV13 to TRBJ2-3; 13 bases line up with TRBD2. Losses at the gene ends were 5 bases for V and 3 bases for J; bases not matched to a gene: 5. Looked up from germline, CDR1 is PRHDT and CDR2 is FYEKMQ (reference sequence). CDR3 length: 16 amino acids. The CDR3 nucleotides are TGTGCCAGCAGCCGCAGACTAGCGGGAGGTACAGATACGCAGTATTTT. It yields the protein CASSRRLAGGTDTQYF.

This clonotype turned up a few times. V is TRBV20-1 and J is TRBJ2-1; 14 nucleotides line up with TRBD2. Germline trimming cut 5 bases from V and 4 bases from J; bases unmatched to any gene: 7. In germline, CDR1 is DFQATT, CDR2 SNEGSKA (reference sequence). This CDR3 spans 16 amino acids. The chain's CDR3 is CSAPLRLAGGYNEQFF. For the CDR3, the DNA is TGCAGTGCTCCACTACGACTAGCGGGAGGGTACAATGAGCAGTTCTTC.

V is TRBV5-1 and J is TRBJ1-2; 10 bases line up with TRBD1. This CDR3 contains 18 residues. Germline V gene sequence: CDR1 SGHRS, CDR2 YFSETQ. Trimming removed 1 base from V and 0 bases from J; junction bases left unmatched: 9. As DNA, the CDR3 is TGCGCCAGCAGCTTGACTGGGGGACAGGGGATTTCTAACTATGGCTACACCTTC. Protein product: CASSLTGGQGISNYGYTF.

This clonotype was observed many times. The chain uses TRBV27 and TRBJ2-1; D might be TRBD2 (5 bases). The V gene's germline CDR1 is MNHEY and CDR2 SMNVEV (reference sequence). V shed 3 bases and J shed 6 bases, with 12 bases lying between them. This CDR3 region has 14 residues. For the CDR3, the DNA is TGTGCCAGCAGTTTTTCTCTAGCCTCCAATGAGCAGTTCTTC. This codes for CASSFSLASNEQFF.

The chain uses TRBV12-3 or TRBV12-4 and TRBJ2-3; the match to TRBD1 covers 9 bases. The CDR3 is made up of 14 amino acids. The V and J ends lost 5 bases and 5 bases, in that order; junction bases with no gene match: 5. The CDR3 sequence is CASSITGGIDTQYF. The CDR3 DNA reads as TGTGCCAGCAGTATTACAGGGGGCATAGATACGCAGTATTTT.